This record concerns one T cell receptor beta chain sequence. Only in-frame clones appear in the TCRdb table, and some are missing; sequencing was by immunoSEQ multiplex PCR. The data hold 150,000 to 200,000 clones, with about 88% observed a single time. The sample belongs to a study of T cell responses to AZD1222 COVID-19 vaccine. Germline CDR1 MDHEN, CDR2 SYDVKM. Trimming removed 8 bases from V and 6 bases from J; junction bases left unmatched: 9. The CDR3 consists of 14 residues. The chain carries TRBV28 and TRBJ2-7, with 11 bases matching TRBD2. Sample: peripheral blood, taken on day 0 of AZD1222 vaccination. The sequence derives from an adult in good health. The CDR3 region has the DNA TGTGCCAGCGGCACTAGCGGGAGAAAGAGCGAGCAGTACTTC. Its protein product is CASGTSGRKSEQYF. Based on the CDR3 plus reference TRBV28 and TRBJ2-7, the full variable domain is DVKVTQSSRYLVKRTGEKVFLECVQDMDHENMFWYRQDPGLGLRLIYFSYDVKMKEKGDIPEGYSVSREKKERFSLILESASTNQTSMYLCASGTSGRKSEQYFGPGTRLTVT.